This TCR beta chain is drawn from a study of beta chain features in type 1 diabetes. Of the isolated RNA, all was reverse transcribed, and so the sequenced material was expressed TCRB transcripts. Sequenced by immunoSEQ multiplex PCR; TCRdb stores in-frame clones only, minus some. The sample holds under 450,000 clones; 14% are singletons and the top ten take under 0.04%. This clone was counted only a few times. Input material: naive CD4+ T cells from blood. The source is a man aged 25 to 45 in good health.

The CDR3 DNA is TGTGCCAGCTCACCCAACTTTCGTCAGCCCCAGCATTTT. Translation gives CASSPNFRQPQHF. This sequence joins TRBV18 and TRBJ1-5; D gene uncertain. In germline, CDR1 is KGHSH, CDR2 LQKENI. V shed 3 bases and J shed 6 bases, with 9 bases lying between them. This CDR3 contains 13 residues.